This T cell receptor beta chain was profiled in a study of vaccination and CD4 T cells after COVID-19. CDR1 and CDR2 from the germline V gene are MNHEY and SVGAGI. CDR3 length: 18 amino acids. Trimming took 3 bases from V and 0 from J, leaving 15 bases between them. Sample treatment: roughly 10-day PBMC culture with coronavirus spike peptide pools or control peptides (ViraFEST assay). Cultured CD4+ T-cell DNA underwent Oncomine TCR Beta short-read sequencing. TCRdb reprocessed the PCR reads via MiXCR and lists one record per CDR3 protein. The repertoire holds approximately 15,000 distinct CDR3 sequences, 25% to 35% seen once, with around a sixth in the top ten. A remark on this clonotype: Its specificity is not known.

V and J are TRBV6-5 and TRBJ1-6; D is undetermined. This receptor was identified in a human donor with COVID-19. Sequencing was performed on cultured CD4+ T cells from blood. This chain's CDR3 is CASSYLADSSSYNSPLHF. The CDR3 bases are TGTGCCAGCAGTTATCTGGCAGACTCTAGCTCCTATAATTCACCCCTCCACTTT.